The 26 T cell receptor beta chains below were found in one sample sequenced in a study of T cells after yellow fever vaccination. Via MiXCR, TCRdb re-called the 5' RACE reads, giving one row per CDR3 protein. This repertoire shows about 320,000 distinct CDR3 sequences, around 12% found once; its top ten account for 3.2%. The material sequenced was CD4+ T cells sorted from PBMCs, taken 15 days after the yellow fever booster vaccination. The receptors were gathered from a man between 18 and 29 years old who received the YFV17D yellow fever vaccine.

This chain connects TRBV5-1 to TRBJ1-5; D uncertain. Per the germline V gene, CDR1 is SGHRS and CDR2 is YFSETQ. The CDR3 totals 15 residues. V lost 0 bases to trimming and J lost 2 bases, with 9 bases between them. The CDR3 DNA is TGCGCCAGCAGCTTGGATGGTAACGGCAATCAGCCCCAGCATTTT. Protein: CASSLDGNGNQPQHF.

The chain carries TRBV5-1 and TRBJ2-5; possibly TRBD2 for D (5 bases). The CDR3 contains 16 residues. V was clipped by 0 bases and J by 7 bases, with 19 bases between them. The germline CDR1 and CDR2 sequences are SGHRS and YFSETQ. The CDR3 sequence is CASSLDASGVSGTQYF. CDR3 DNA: TGCGCCAGCAGCTTGGATGCCTCCGGGGTGAGCGGGACCCAGTACTTC.

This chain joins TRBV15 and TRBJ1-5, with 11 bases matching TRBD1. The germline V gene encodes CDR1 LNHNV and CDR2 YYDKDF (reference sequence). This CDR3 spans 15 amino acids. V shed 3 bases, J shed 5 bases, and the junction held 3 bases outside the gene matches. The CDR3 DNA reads TGTGCCACCAGCAGTCGGGACAGGGGGGATCAGCCCCAGCATTTT. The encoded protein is CATSSRDRGDQPQHF.

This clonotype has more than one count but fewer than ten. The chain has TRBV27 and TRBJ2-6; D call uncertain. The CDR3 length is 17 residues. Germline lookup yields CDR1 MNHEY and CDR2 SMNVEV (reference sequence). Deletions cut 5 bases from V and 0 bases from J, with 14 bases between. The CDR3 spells CASSRRTHSSGANVLTF. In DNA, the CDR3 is TGTGCCAGCAGTCGTAGGACCCATAGCTCTGGGGCCAACGTCCTGACTTTC.

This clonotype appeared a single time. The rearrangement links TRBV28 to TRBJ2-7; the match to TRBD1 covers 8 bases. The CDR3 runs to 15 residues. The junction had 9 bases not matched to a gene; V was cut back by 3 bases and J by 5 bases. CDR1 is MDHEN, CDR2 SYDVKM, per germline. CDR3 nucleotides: TGTGCCAGCAGTTTGTCCGGGACAGGCCATCACGAGCAGTACGTC. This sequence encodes CASSLSGTGHHEQYV.

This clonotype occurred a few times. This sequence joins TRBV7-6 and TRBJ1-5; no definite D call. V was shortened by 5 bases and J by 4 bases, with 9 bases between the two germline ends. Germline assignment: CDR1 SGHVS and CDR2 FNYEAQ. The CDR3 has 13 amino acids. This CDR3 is CASSPRPNQPQHF. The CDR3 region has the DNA TGTGCCAGCAGCCCCAGGCCTAATCAGCCCCAGCATTTT.

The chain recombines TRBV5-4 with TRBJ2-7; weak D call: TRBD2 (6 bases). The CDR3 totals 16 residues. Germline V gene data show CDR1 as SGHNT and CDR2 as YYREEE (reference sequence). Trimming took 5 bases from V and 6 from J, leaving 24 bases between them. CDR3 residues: CASRPGGGSPEGEQYF. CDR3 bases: TGTGCCAGCAGGCCCGGAGGAGGTTCCCCGGAGGGCGAGCAGTACTTC.

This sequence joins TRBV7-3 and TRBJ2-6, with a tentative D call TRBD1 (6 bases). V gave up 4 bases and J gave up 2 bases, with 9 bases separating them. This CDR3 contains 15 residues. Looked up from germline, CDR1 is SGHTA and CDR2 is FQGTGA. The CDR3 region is CASSSQGPGANVLTF. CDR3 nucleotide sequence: TGTGCCAGCAGCTCACAGGGTCCTGGGGCCAACGTCCTGACTTTC.

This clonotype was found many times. CDR3 loop: CASSHHPLRLVSYNEQFF. The CDR3 nucleotides are TGTGCCAGCAGCCACCACCCTTTACGACTAGTCTCCTACAATGAGCAGTTCTTC. V is TRBV7-9 and J is TRBJ2-1, with a tentative D call TRBD2 (6 bases). The CDR3 contains 18 residues. V was pared by 5 bases and J by 0 bases, with 20 bases between. Germline CDR1 SEHNR, CDR2 FQNEAQ (reference sequence).

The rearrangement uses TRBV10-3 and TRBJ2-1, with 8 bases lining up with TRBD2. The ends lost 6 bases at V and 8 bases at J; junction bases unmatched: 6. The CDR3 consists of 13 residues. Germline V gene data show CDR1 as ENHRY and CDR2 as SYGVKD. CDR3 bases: TGTGCCATCAGGAGCCTAGCGGGCGATGAGCAGTTCTTC. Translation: CAIRSLAGDEQFF.

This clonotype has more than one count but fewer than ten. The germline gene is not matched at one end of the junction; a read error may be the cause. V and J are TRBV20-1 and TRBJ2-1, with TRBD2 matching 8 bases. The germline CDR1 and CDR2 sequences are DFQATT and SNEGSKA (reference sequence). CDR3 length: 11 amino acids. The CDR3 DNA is TGCAGTCCTAGCGGGTACAATGAGCAGTTCTTC. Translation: CSPSGYNEQFF.

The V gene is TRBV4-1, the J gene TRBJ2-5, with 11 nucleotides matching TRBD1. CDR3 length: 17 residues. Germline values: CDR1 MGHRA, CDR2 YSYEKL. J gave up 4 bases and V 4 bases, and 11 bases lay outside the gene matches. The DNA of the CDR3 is TGCGCCAGCAGCCCCCCTCACGGGACAGGGGGAAGAGAGACCCAGTACTTC. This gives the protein CASSPPHGTGGRETQYF.

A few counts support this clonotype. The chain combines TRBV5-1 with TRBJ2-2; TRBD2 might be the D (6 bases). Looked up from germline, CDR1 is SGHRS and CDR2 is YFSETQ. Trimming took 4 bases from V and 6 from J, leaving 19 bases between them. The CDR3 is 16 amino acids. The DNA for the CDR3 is TGCGCCAGCAGCCGACGTCTAGCGACAACCGCCGGGGAGCTGTTTTTT. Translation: CASSRRLATTAGELFF.

The CDR3 nucleotides are TGCAGTGCTATATCGAATCAGGGTTCTTACGAGCAGTACGTC. It specifies CSAISNQGSYEQYV. J is TRBJ2-7 and V is TRBV20-1; weak D call: TRBD1 (5 bases). Germline V gene data show CDR1 as DFQATT and CDR2 as SNEGSKA (reference sequence). V lost 4 bases, J lost 4 bases, and 17 bases lay in between. The CDR3 runs to 14 residues.

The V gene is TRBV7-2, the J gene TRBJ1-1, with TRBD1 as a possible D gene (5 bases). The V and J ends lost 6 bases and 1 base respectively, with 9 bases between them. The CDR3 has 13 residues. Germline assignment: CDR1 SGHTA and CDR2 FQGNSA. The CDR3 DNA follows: TGTGCCAGCAGGATACAGGAGAACACTGAAGCTTTCTTT. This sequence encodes CASRIQENTEAFF. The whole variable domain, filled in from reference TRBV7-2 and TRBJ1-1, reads GAGVSQSPSNKVTEKGKDVELRCDPISGHTALYWYRQSLGQGLEFLIYFQGNSAPDKSGLPSDRFSAERTGGSVSTLTIQRTQQEDSAVYLCASRIQENTEAFFGQGTRLTVV.

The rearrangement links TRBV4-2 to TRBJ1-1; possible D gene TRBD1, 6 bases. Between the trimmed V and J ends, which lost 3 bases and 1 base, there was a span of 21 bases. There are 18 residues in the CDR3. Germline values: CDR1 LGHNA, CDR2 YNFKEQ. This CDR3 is CASSHPYKVGGRNTEAFF. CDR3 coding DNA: TGTGCCAGCAGCCACCCTTACAAAGTGGGGGGCCGGAACACTGAAGCTTTCTTT.

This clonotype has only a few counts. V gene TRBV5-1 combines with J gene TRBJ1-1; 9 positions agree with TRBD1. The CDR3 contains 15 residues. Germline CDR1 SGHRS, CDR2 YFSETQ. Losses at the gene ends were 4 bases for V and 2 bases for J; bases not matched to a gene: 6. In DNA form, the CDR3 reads TGCGCCAGCAGCCCACAGGGGGCGGGTAACACTGAAGCTTTCTTT. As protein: CASSPQGAGNTEAFF. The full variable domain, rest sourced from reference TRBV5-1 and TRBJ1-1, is KAGVTQTPRYLIKTRGQQVTLSCSPISGHRSVSWYQQTPGQGLQFLFEYFSETQRNKGNFPGRFSGRQFSNSRSEMNVSTLELGDSALYLCASSPQGAGNTEAFFGQGTRLTVV.

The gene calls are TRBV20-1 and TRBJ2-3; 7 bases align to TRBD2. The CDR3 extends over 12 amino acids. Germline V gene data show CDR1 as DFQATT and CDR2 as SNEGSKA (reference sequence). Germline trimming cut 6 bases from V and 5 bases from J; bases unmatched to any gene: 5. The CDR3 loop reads CSAPSGGDTQYF. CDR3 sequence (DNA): TGCAGTGCCCCCTCGGGGGGAGATACGCAGTATTTT.

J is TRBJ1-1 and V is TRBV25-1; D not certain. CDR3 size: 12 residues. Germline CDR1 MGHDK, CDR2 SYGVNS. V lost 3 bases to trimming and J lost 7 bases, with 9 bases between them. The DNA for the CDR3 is TGTGCCAGCAGTGAGCTCACCCGTGAAGCTTTCTTT. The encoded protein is CASSELTREAFF.

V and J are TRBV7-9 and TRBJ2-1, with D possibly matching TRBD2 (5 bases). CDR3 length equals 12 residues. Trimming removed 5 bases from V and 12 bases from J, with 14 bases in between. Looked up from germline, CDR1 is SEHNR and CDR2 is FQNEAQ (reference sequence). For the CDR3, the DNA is TGTGCCAGCAGCCCTAGCAGTACTGGGCAGTTCTTC. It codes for CASSPSSTGQFF.

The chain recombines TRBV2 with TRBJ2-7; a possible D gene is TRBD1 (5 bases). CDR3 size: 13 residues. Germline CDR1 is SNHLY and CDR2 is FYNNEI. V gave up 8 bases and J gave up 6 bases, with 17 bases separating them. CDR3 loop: CASGAGSASEQYF. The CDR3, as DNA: TGTGCCAGCGGAGCAGGGTCGGCCTCCGAGCAGTACTTC. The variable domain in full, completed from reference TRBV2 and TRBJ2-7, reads EPEVTQTPSHQVTQMGQEVILRCVPISNHLYFYWYRQILGQKVEFLVSFYNNEISEKSEIFDDQFSVERPDGSNFTLKIRSTKLEDSAMYFCASGAGSASEQYFGPGTRLTVT.

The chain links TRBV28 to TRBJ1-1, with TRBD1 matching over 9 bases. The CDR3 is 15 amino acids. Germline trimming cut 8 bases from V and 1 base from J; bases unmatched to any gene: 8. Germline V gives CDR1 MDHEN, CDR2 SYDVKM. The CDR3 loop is CASGHRGRWNTEAFF. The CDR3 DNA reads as TGTGCCAGCGGTCACAGGGGGCGTTGGAACACTGAAGCTTTCTTT. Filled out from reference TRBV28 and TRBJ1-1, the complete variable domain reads DVKVTQSSRYLVKRTGEKVFLECVQDMDHENMFWYRQDPGLGLRLIYFSYDVKMKEKGDIPEGYSVSREKKERFSLILESASTNQTSMYLCASGHRGRWNTEAFFGQGTRLTVV.

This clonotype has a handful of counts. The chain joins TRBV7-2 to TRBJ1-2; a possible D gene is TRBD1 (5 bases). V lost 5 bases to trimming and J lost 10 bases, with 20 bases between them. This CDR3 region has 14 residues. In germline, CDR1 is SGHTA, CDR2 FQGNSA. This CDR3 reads CASSPPVGAFVYTF. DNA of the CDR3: TGTGCCAGCAGCCCCCCGGTAGGGGCGTTCGTCTACACCTTC.

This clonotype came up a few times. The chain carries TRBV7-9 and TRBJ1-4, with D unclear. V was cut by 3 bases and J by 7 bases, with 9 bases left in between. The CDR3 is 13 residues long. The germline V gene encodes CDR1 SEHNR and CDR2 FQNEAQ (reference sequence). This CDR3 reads CASSLGLGEKLFF. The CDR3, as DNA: TGTGCCAGCAGCTTGGGGTTAGGTGAAAAACTGTTTTTT. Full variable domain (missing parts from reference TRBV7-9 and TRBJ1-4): DTGVSQNPRHKITKRGQNVTFRCDPISEHNRLYWYRQTLGQGPEFLTYFQNEAQLEKSRLLSDRFSAERPKGSFSTLEIQRTEQGDSAMYLCASSLGLGEKLFFGSGTQLSVL.

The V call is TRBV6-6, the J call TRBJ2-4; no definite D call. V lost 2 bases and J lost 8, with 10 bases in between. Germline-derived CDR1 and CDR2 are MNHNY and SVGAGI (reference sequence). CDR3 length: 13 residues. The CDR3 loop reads CASSYTTRDIQYF. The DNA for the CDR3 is TGTGCCAGCAGTTACACGACGAGAGACATTCAGTACTTC.

In DNA form, the CDR3 reads TGCAGTGCTCCCCGACAGGGCACAGATACGCAGTATTTT. The encoded protein is CSAPRQGTDTQYF. V and J are TRBV20-1 and TRBJ2-3; D might be TRBD1 (6 bases). V was trimmed by 5 bases and J by 1 base, leaving 10 bases between them. Germline V CDR1 and CDR2: DFQATT, SNEGSKA (reference sequence). The CDR3 covers 13 residues.